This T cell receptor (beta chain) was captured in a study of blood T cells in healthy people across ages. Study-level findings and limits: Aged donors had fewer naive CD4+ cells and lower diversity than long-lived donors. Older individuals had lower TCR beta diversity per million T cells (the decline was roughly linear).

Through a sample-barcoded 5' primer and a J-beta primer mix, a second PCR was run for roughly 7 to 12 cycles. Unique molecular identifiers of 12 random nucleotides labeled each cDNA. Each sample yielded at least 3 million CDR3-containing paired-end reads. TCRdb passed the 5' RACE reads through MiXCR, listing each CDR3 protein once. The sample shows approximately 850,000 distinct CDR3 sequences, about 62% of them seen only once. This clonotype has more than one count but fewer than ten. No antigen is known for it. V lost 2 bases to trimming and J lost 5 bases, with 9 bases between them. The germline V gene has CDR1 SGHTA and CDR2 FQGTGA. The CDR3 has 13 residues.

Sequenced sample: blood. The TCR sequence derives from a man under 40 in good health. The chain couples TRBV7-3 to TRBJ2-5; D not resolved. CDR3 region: CASSLLLGETQYF. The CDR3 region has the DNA TGTGCCAGCAGCTTACTACTCGGGGAGACCCAGTACTTC.